This T cell receptor beta chain was observed in a study of OX40 agonist ivuxolimab in advanced cancers. Only in-frame clones appear in the TCRdb table, and some are missing; sequencing was by immunoSEQ multiplex PCR. The sample comprises tens of thousands of clones, approximately 78% of which are singletons, and approximately 0.38% rests with the top ten. This CDR3 has 13 residues. CDR1 SGHKS and CDR2 YYEKEE come from the germline V gene (reference sequence). Trimming pared 2 bases from V and 1 base from J, leaving 5 bases between. The V call is TRBV5-5, the J call TRBJ2-3, with D hard to call. The input for sequencing was CD4+ or CD8+ T cells sorted from blood, taken in a trial of the OX40 agonist ivuxolimab. The source is an adult with an advanced solid tumor such as melanoma, head and neck, liver or kidney cancer. The CDR3 is CASSFVGTDTQYF. The CDR3, as DNA: TGTGCCAGCAGCTTTGTGGGCACAGATACGCAGTATTTT. Full variable domain (remainder filled in from reference TRBV5-5 and TRBJ2-3): DAGVTQSPTHLIKTRGQQVTLRCSPISGHKSVSWYQQVLGQGPQFIFQYYEKEERGRGNFPDRFSARQFPNYSSELNVNALLLGDSALYLCASSFVGTDTQYFGPGTRLTVL.